This TCR beta chain was obtained from a study of CDR3 diversity in severe acne. TCRdb used MiXCR to reprocess the PCR reads, holding one entry per CDR3 protein. Among about 90,000 distinct CDR3 sequences listed, roughly 49% were seen once. In germline, CDR1 is SGHTA, CDR2 FQGTGA. Unmatched junction bases numbered 14, after V lost 10 bases and J lost 6 bases. The CDR3 runs 16 residues. The sequence came from a male donor with severe acne vulgaris. Sequenced material: blood. The genes are TRBV7-3 and TRBJ2-1; 11 positions agree with TRBD2. In DNA, the CDR3 is TGTGCCACCTCCAGGGAGGCTAGCGGGAGGCCCAATGAGCAGTTCTTC. The encoded protein is CATSREASGRPNEQFF.